Listed below are T cell receptor beta chains from one sample, sequenced in a study of PD-1 blockade in classical Hodgkin lymphoma. Only in-frame clones appear in the TCRdb table, and some are missing; sequencing was by immunoSEQ multiplex PCR. Of roughly 70,000 clones listed, over 90% are singletons. The sample taken for sequencing was peripheral blood mononuclear cells (PBMCs). The receptors come from a human donor with classical Hodgkin lymphoma. The CDR3 runs from the conserved cysteine through the conserved F or W. A D gene is named only where the DNA matches it firmly. Size values are once, few and many counts, or a class for expanded clones, and some rows have none.

TRBD2,-,TRBV6-5,TRBJ2-3,CASKSGTSRDTQYF,TGTGCCAGCAAATCCGGGACTAGCCGGGATACGCAGTATTTT
-,-,TRBV19,TRBJ2-5,CASTKRGGDPQETQYF,TGTGCCAGTACCAAACGGGGCGGGGACCCACAAGAGACCCAGTACTTC
-,-,TRBV2,TRBJ2-7,CASSHRVRAREQYF,TGTGCCAGCAGCCACAGGGTTCGGGCGCGCGAGCAGTACTTC
-,few,TRBV7-9,TRBJ1-2,CASSLDIGGYTF,TGTGCCAGCAGCTTGGACATTGGGGGCTACACCTTC
-,once,TRBV7-2,TRBJ1-1,CASRSNMNTEAFF,TGTGCCAGCAGGTCTAACATGAACACTGAAGCTTTCTTT
TRBD2,once,TRBV6-1,TRBJ2-2,CASRILAGARRELFF,TGTGCCAGCAGGATATTAGCGGGGGCCCGCCGGGAGCTGTTTTTT
-,-,TRBV6-5,TRBJ2-7,CASSRQPSYEQYF,TGTGCCAGCAGTCGACAGCCCTCCTACGAGCAGTACTTC
-,-,TRBV10-3,TRBJ2-2,CAIRTGVEDTGELFF,TGTGCCATCAGGACAGGAGTGGAGGACACCGGGGAGCTGTTTTTT
-,-,TRBV12-5,TRBJ1-2,CASLGPDGYTF,TGTGCTAGTTTGGGACCCGATGGCTACACCTTC
TRBD2,-,TRBV7-2,TRBJ2-2,CASRPGLAGIGELFF,TGTGCCAGCAGACCGGGACTAGCGGGAATCGGGGAGCTGTTTTTT
TRBD1,-,TRBV4-2,TRBJ2-7,CASSQVKGQGASYEQYF,TGTGCCAGCAGCCAAGTCAAGGGGCAGGGGGCATCCTACGAGCAGTACTTC
TRBD1,-,TRBV18,TRBJ1-2,CASSLGQGNGYTF,TGTGCCAGCTCACTTGGACAGGGGAACGGCTACACCTTC
-,few,TRBV6-6,TRBJ1-2,CASSYSADYYGYTF,TGTGCCAGCAGTTACTCGGCGGACTACTATGGCTACACCTTC
-,-,TRBV28,TRBJ2-7,CASRRDSGPREQYF,TGTGCCAGCAGGAGAGACTCAGGGCCAAGGGAGCAGTACTTC
-,-,TRBV11-2,TRBJ1-1,CASSSRRNTEAFF,TGTGCCAGCAGCTCCCGGCGGAACACTGAAGCTTTCTTT
-,-,TRBV6-1,TRBJ2-4,CASSLTGSGSIQYF,TGTGCCAGCAGTTTGACAGGGTCCGGGAGCATTCAGTACTTC
-,once,TRBV27,TRBJ1-3,CASSPGMVGNTIYF,TGTGCCAGCAGTCCCGGGATGGTTGGAAACACCATATATTTT
-,-,TRBV28,TRBJ1-3,CASSLGQLSGNTIYF,TGTGCCAGCAGTTTAGGACAGCTCTCTGGAAACACCATATATTTT
TRBD2,-,TRBV11-2,TRBJ2-1,CASSYFAGGRTYNEQFF,TGTGCCAGCAGCTATTTCGCGGGGGGCCGAACCTACAATGAGCAGTTCTTC
-,-,TRBV7-9,TRBJ1-1,CASSLGRRNTEAFF,TGTGCCAGCAGCTTAGGTCGGCGAAACACTGAAGCTTTCTTT
-,-,TRBV10-1,TRBJ2-3,CASSDRTLYTQYF,TGCGCCAGCAGTGACCGGACCTTGTATACGCAGTATTTT
TRBD2,-,TRBV5-4,TRBJ2-3,CASGAGGPQDTQYF,TGTGCCAGCGGAGCGGGAGGGCCTCAAGATACGCAGTATTTT
TRBD2,-,TRBV7-9,TRBJ2-1,CASSPSGGVNEQFF,TGTGCCAGCAGCCCATCCGGGGGGGTCAATGAGCAGTTCTTC
-,-,TRBV4-2,TRBJ1-1,CASSQVRTANTEAFF,TGTGCCAGCAGCCAAGTAAGGACAGCAAACACTGAAGCTTTCTTT
-,-,TRBV5-5,TRBJ2-7,CASSLAAGTGDLRVQYF,TGTGCCAGCAGCTTGGCGGCTGGGACGGGGGACCTACGAGTGCAGTACTTC
-,-,TRBV28,TRBJ1-2,CASSQASPGNYGYTF,TGTGCCAGCAGTCAGGCCTCCCCCGGAAACTATGGCTACACCTTC
-,-,TRBV5-1,TRBJ2-5,CASSLAGTVEETQYF,TGCGCCAGCAGCTTGGCAGGGACGGTGGAAGAGACCCAGTACTTC
-,-,TRBV2,TRBJ1-5,CASSQDWDVAQHF,TGTGCCAGCAGTCAGGATTGGGACGTGGCCCAGCATTTT
TRBD1,-,TRBV7-8,TRBJ1-2,CASSLGQGFGYTF,TGTGCCAGCAGCTTAGGACAGGGGTTCGGCTACACCTTC
-,-,TRBV6-5,TRBJ1-1,CASSYGGNTEAFF,TGTGCCAGCAGTTACGGAGGGAACACTGAAGCTTTCTTT
-,-,TRBV11-2,TRBJ1-3,CASSLGPSGNTIYF,TGTGCCAGCAGCTTAGGGCCCTCTGGAAACACCATATATTTT
-,-,TRBV6-1,TRBJ1-2,CASSEGQVGGYTF,TGTGCCAGCAGTGAAGGACAGGTCGGGGGCTACACCTTC
TRBD1,-,TRBV5-6,TRBJ1-1,CASSYYRGWGTTEAFF,TGTGCCAGCAGCTATTACAGGGGATGGGGGACCACTGAAGCTTTCTTT
-,-,TRBV5-5,TRBJ2-7,CASSFFLSPTYEQYF,TGTGCCAGCAGCTTTTTCCTTTCCCCTACGTACGAGCAGTACTTC
TRBD2,-,TRBV10-2,TRBJ2-5,CASSPGLAGDQETQYF,TGCGCCAGCAGTCCAGGACTAGCGGGAGACCAAGAGACCCAGTACTTC
TRBD1,-,TRBV19,TRBJ2-7,CARLNRGRPYEQYF,TGTGCCAGACTCAACAGGGGGCGCCCCTACGAGCAGTACTTC
-,-,TRBV10-2,TRBJ2-3,CASSEFRVGFTDTQYF,TGCGCCAGCAGTGAGTTCAGGGTGGGTTTTACAGATACGCAGTATTTT
-,-,TRBV2,TRBJ2-2,CASSEGLGGGELFF,TGTGCCAGCAGTGAAGGACTAGGCGGCGGGGAGCTGTTTTTT
TRBD1,-,TRBV15,TRBJ1-2,CATSSRATGGGNYGYTF,TGTGCCACCAGCAGTAGAGCGACAGGGGGAGGTAACTATGGCTACACCTTC
-,-,TRBV7-2,TRBJ2-7,CACSGPSPEQYF,TGTGCCTGCTCGGGGCCCTCTCCTGAGCAGTACTTC
TRBD1,once,TRBV5-1,TRBJ1-1,CASSLFPGQGARGTEAFF,TGCGCCAGCAGCTTGTTTCCGGGACAGGGGGCCCGGGGCACTGAAGCTTTCTTT